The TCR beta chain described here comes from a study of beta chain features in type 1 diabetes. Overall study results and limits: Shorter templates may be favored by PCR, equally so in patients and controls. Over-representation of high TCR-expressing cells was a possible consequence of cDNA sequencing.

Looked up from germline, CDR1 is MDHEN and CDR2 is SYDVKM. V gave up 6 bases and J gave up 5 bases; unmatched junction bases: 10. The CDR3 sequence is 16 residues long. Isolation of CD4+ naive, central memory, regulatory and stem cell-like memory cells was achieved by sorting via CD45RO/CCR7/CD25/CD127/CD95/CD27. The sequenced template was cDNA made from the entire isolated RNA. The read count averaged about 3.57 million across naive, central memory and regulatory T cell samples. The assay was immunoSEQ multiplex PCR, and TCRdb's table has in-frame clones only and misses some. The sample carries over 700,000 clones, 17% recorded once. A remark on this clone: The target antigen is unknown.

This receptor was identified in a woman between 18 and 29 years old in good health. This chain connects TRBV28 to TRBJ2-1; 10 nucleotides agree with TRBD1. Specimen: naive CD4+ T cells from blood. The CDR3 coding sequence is TGTGCCAGCAGCCGCCCCGGGACAGGGGCCAACAATGAGCAGTTCTTC. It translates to CASSRPGTGANNEQFF.